Here is one T cell receptor beta chain with its context. The antigen it binds to is not known. The sample holds no much larger clone one base away, and base qualities are not on file. This entry comes from a study of blood T cell repertoires in COVID-19 (dated by TCRdb to 2020 to 2021). About the investigation overall: The collaborator samples originated in the United States, Italy and Spain and spanned the acute and convalescent phases of COVID-19. The material from the prospective study consisted of cDNA or gDNA derived from T cells, B-cell-depleted T cells, or PBMCs. A freely available public database, intended as a resource for researchers studying the immune response to SARS-CoV-2, is where the repertoires were released. Samples came from the ongoing ImmuneRACE study (first 160 participants) plus 1,254 subjects from 6 global collaborators. Nearly every sample came with metadata listing a de-identified subject ID, COVID-19 status, age in years and sex. The dataset comprised deeply sampled blood TCRbeta repertoires from subjects exposed to, actively infected with, or recovered from COVID-19. Where available, HLA class I and class II types were obtained from metadata supplied by the sample provider rather than from assay-based typing. Points the paper makes about the study in general: The amount of clinical and demographic metadata varied by source and participant and was provided uncurated.

The immunoSEQ Assay, a bias-controlled multiplex PCR, was used to amplify TCRbeta CDR3 regions from genomic DNA. The original pipeline was this. Nucleated cell counts per sample were estimated from amplification of reference gene primers within the assay. Sequence reads were collapsed and filtered to measure the absolute abundance of every unique TCRbeta CDR3 rearrangement. For each sample, productive Simpson clonality was calculated by taking the square root of Simpson's diversity index across productive rearrangements. TCRdb retrieved this table from immuneACCESS and kept in-frame rearrangements only. Not all clones are present; in checked studies, unresolved V genes account for under half, and no reason is known for the remainder. The V and J calls and the clone size are those of that table, but D and trimming were determined from the DNA. For this sample the table gives 83,000 or so clones, of which around 82% were detected only once. Less than 25% of the sample goes to the ten largest clones.

The collaborating institutions used their own protocols to collect whole blood in K2EDTA tubes. For TCRbeta analysis, collaborators shipped samples as frozen whole blood, isolated PBMCs, or DNA extracted from either of those sample types. Reading the germline V gene (reference sequence) gives CDR1 SGHNT and CDR2 YYREEE. Here V drops 5 bases and J drops 5 bases, and the junction holds 8 bases not matched to any gene. Measured from the cysteine to the phenylalanine, the CDR3 is 15 residues long. The entry retains the CDR3 DNA only, 45 bases that are in frame from base 1. Sequenced: peripheral blood. The chain is encoded by TRBV5-4 joined to TRBJ2-1; a stretch of 9 junction bases matches TRBD1. This sequence originates from a human donor in a cohort sampled during active COVID-19. DNA sequence: TGTGCCAGCAGGTTCGACAGGGGGGCGAACAATGAGCAGTTCTTC. The encoded protein is CASRFDRGANNEQFF.